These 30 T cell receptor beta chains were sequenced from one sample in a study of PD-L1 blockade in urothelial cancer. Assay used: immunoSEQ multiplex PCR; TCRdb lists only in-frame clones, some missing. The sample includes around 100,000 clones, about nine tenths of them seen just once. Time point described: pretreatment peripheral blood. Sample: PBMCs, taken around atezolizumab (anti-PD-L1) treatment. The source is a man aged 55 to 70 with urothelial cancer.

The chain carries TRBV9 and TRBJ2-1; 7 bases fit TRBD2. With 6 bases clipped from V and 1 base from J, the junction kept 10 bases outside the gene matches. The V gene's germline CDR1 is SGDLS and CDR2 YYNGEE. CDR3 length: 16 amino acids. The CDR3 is CASTSAGGGSYNEQFF. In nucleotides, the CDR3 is TGTGCCAGCACTTCGGCGGGCGGGGGTTCCTACAATGAGCAGTTCTTC.

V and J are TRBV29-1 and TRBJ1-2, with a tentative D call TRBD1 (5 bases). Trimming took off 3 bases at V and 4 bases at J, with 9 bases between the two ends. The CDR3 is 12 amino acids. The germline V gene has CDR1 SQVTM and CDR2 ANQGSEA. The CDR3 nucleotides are TGCAGCGTTGAGCGGGGGGGCTATGGCTACACCTTC. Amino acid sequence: CSVERGGYGYTF.

CDR3 nucleotides: TGTGCCACCAGCAGAGATCTCACAGGGCTTCAGCCCCAGCATTTT. Translated, it gives CATSRDLTGLQPQHF. This chain joins TRBV15 and TRBJ1-5; possibly TRBD1 for D (6 bases). V lost 0 bases and J lost 6, with 12 bases in between. CDR1 and CDR2 from the germline V gene are LNHNV and YYDKDF (reference sequence). There are 15 residues in the CDR3.

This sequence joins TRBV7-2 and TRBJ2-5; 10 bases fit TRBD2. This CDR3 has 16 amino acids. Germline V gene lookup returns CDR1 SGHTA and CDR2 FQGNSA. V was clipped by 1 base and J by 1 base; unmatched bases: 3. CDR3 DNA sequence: TGTGCCAGCAGCTTAGGGGCTAGCGGGAGCCAAGAGACCCAGTACTTC. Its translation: CASSLGASGSQETQYF.

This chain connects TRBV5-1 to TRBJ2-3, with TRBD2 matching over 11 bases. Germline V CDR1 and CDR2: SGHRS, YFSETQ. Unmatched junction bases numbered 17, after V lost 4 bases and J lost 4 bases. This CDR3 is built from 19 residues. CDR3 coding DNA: TGCGCCAGCAGCCCCGAAGGGCGGCTAGCGGGGGGAGTGGCAGATACGCAGTATTTT. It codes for CASSPEGRLAGGVADTQYF.

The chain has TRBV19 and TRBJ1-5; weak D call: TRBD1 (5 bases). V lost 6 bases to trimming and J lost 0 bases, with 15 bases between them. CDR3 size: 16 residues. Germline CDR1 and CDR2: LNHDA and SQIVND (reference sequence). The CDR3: CASSLGLGVSNQPQHF. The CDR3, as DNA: TGTGCCAGTAGCTTGGGGCTGGGTGTTAGCAATCAGCCCCAGCATTTT.

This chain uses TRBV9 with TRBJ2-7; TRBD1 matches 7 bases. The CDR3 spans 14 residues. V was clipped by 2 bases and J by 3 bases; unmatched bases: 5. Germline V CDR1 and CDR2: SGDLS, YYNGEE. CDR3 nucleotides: TGTGCCAGCAGCGTCGGGACAGAATACTACGAGCAGTACTTC. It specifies CASSVGTEYYEQYF.

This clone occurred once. CDR3 sequence: CASIRLAVPAAYNEQFF. The CDR3, as DNA: TGTGCCAGCATAAGACTAGCGGTCCCAGCCGCCTACAATGAGCAGTTCTTC. The chain employs TRBV2 and TRBJ2-1; 9 nucleotides agree with TRBD2. Germline CDR1 is SNHLY and CDR2 is FYNNEI. The CDR3 is 17 residues long. Trimming at V came to 7 bases and at J to 2 bases, leaving 12 bases not matched to a gene.

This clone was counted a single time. The CDR3 DNA follows: TGTGCCAGCAGGACCATTGGGTTCGGACTAGCGGGGGGTAGCTCCTACGAGCAGTACTTC. Its translation: CASRTIGFGLAGGSSYEQYF. The V gene is TRBV28, the J gene TRBJ2-7, with TRBD2 matching over 14 bases. The ends lost 6 bases at V and 0 bases at J; junction bases unmatched: 16. This CDR3 has 20 amino acids. The germline CDR1 and CDR2 sequences are MDHEN and SYDVKM.

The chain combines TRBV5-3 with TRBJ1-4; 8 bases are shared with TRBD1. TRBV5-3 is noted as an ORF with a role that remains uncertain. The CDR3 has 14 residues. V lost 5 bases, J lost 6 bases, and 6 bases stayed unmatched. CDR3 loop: CARRTGAWDEKLFF. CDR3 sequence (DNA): TGTGCCAGAAGGACAGGGGCCTGGGATGAAAAACTGTTTTTT.

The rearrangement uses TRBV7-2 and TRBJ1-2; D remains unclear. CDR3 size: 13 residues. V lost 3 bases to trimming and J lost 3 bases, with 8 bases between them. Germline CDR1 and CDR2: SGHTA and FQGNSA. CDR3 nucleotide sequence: TGTGCCAGCAGCTTCGGGTTAGACTATGGCTACACCTTC. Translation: CASSFGLDYGYTF.

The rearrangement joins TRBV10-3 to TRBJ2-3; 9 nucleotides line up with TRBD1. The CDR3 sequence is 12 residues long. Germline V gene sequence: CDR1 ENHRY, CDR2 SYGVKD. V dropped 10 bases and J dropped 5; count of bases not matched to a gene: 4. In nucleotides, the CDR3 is TGTGCCACAGACAGGGGGATAGATACGCAGTATTTT. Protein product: CATDRGIDTQYF.

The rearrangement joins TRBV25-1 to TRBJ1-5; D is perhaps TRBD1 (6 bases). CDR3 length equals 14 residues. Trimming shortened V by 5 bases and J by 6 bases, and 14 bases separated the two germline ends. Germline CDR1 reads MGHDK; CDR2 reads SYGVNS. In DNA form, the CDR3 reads TGTGCCAGCAGTCTGGGGGGGGCAAGTCAGCCCCAGCATTTT. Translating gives CASSLGGASQPQHF.

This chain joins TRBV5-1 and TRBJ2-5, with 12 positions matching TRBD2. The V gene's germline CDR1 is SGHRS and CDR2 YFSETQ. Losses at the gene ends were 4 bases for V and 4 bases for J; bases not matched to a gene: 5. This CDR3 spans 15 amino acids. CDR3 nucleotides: TGCGCCAGCAGCACGGGACTAGCGGGTGCAGAGACCCAGTACTTC. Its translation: CASSTGLAGAETQYF.

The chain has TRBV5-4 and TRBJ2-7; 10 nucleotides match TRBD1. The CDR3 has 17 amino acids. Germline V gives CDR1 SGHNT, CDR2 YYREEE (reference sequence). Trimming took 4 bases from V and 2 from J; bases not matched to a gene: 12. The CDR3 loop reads CASSRRTGGFPTYEQYF. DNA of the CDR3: TGTGCCAGCAGCCGAAGGACAGGGGGTTTTCCAACCTACGAGCAGTACTTC.

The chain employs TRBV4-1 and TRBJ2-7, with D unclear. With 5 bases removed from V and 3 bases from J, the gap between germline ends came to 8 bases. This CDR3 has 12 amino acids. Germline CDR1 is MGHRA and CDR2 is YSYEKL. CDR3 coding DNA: TGCGCCAGCAGCTCCACTGGCTACGAGCAGTACTTC. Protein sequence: CASSSTGYEQYF.

The CDR3 DNA reads as TGCGCCAGCAGCTTGAACCCTGGGACAACCTACGAGCAGTACTTC. Protein sequence: CASSLNPGTTYEQYF. The genes are TRBV5-1 and TRBJ2-7, with D maybe TRBD1 (6 bases). V lost 1 base and J lost 2, with 13 bases in between. The CDR3 sequence is 15 residues long. CDR1 and CDR2 from the germline V gene are SGHRS and YFSETQ. Complete variable domain (other parts from reference TRBV5-1 and TRBJ2-7): KAGVTQTPRYLIKTRGQQVTLSCSPISGHRSVSWYQQTPGQGLQFLFEYFSETQRNKGNFPGRFSGRQFSNSRSEMNVSTLELGDSALYLCASSLNPGTTYEQYFGPGTRLTVT.

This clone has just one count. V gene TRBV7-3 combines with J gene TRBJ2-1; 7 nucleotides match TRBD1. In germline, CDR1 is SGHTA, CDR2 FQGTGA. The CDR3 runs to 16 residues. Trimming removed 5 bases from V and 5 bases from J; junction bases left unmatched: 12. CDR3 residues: CASSPAPGQLDNEQFF. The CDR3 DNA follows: TGTGCCAGCAGCCCCGCACCGGGACAGTTAGACAATGAGCAGTTCTTC.

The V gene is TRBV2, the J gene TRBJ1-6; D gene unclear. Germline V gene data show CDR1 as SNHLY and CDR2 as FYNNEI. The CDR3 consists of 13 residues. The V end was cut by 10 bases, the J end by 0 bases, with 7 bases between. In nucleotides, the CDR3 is TGTGCCACACAAAGCTCCTATAATTCACCCCTCCACTTT. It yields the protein CATQSSYNSPLHF.

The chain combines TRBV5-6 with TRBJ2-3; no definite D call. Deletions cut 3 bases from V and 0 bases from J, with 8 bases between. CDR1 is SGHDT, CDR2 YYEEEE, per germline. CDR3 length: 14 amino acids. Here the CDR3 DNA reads TGTGCCAGCAGCTCCGACGGGAGCACAGATACGCAGTATTTT. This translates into CASSSDGSTDTQYF.

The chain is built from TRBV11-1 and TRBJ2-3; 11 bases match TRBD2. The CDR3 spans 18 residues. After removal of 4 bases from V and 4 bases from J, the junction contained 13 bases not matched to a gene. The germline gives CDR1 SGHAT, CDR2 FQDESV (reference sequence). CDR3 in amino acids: CASSSPGTSGRDADTQYF. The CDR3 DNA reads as TGTGCCAGCAGCTCCCCTGGCACTAGCGGGAGAGACGCAGATACGCAGTATTTT.

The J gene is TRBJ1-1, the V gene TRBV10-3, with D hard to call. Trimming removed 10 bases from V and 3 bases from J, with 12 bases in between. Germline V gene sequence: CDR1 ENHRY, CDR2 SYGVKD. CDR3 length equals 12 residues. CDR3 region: CASSVQDTEAFF. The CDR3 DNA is TGTGCCAGCTCAGTCCAGGACACTGAAGCTTTCTTT.

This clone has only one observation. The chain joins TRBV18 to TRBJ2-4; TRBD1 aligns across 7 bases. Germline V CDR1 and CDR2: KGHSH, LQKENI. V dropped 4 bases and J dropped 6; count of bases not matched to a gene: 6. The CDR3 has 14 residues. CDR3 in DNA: TGTGCCAGCTCACTGAGACAGGGCGGAAACATTCAGTACTTC. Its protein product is CASSLRQGGNIQYF.

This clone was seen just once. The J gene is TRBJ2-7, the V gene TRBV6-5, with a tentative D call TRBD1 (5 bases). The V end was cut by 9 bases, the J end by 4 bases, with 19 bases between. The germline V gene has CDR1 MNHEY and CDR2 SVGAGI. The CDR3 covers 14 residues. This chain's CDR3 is CASGWGLSGYEQYF. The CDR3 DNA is TGTGCCAGTGGGTGGGGCCTAAGTGGATACGAGCAGTACTTC.

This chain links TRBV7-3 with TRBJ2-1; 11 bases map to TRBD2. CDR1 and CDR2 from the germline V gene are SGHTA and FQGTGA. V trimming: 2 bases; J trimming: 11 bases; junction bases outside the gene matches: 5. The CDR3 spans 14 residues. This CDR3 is CASSLLAGGPKQFF. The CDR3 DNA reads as TGTGCCAGCAGCTTACTAGCGGGGGGCCCCAAGCAGTTCTTC.

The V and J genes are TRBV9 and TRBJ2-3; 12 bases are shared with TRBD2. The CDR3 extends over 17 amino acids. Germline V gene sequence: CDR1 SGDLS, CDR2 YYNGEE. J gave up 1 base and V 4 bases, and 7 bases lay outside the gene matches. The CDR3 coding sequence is TGTGCCAGCAGCTTGCGACTAGCGGGGGCCGGCACAGATACGCAGTATTTT. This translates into CASSLRLAGAGTDTQYF.

The CDR3 sequence is CASSLDPGQGLYEQYF. CDR3 in DNA: TGTGCCAGCAGCTTGGATCCGGGACAGGGTTTGTACGAGCAGTACTTC. This chain uses TRBV5-4 with TRBJ2-7, with TRBD1 matching 9 bases. The CDR3 consists of 16 residues. The trim removed 0 bases at V and 4 bases at J, leaving 8 bases unmatched. Germline CDR1 is SGHNT and CDR2 is YYREEE (reference sequence).

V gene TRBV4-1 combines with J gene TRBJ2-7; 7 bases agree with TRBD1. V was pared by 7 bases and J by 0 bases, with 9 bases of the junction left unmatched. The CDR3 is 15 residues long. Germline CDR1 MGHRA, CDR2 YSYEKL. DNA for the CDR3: TGCGCCAGCACCCCGGGGACAGTTAGCTCCTACGAGCAGTACTTC. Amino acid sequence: CASTPGTVSSYEQYF.

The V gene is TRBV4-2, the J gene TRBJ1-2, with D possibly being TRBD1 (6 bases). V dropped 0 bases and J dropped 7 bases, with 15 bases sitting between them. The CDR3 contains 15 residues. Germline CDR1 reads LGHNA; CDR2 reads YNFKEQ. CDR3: CASSQDVGGAGGYTF. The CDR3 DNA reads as TGTGCCAGCAGCCAAGATGTCGGGGGGGCAGGTGGCTACACCTTC.

The CDR3 loop reads CASSLNPTGSTDTQYF. The CDR3 DNA follows: TGTGCCAGCAGCTTGAACCCAACAGGGAGCACAGATACGCAGTATTTT. The chain links TRBV5-5 to TRBJ2-3; D perhaps matches TRBD1 (6 bases). Germline V gene sequence: CDR1 SGHKS, CDR2 YYEKEE (reference sequence). Trimming took off 1 base at V and 0 bases at J, with 12 bases between the two ends. The CDR3 consists of 16 residues.